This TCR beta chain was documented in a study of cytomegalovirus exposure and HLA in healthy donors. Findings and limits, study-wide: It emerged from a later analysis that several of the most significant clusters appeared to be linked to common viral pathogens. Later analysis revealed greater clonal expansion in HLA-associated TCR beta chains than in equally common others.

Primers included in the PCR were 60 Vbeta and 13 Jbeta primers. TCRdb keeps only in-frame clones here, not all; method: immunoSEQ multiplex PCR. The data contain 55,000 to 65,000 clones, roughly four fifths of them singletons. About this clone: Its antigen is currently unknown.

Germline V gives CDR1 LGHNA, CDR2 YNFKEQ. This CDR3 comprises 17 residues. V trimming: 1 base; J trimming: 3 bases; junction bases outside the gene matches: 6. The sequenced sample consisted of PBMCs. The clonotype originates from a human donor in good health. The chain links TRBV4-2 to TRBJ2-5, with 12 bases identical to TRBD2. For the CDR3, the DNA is TGTGCCAGCAGCCAAGGGCTAGCGGGGGGGGAGAAAGAGACCCAGTACTTC. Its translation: CASSQGLAGGEKETQYF.